These 15 T cell receptor beta chains share one sample of origin, sequenced in a study of blood T cell repertoires in COVID-19. Here immunoSEQ multiplex PCR was the method, and the copy in TCRdb shows in-frame clones only, minus some. Of 260,000 or so clones in the sample, roughly 82% are singletons; the top ten hold around 4.7%. The sample consisted of peripheral blood. The receptors were gathered from a woman aged 70 to 79 with acute or convalescent COVID-19.

This chain links TRBV6-1 with TRBJ1-1; no definite D call. Germline-derived CDR1 and CDR2 are MNHNS and SASEGT. The CDR3 spans 12 residues. V lost 6 bases and J 3 bases, leaving 8 bases between the germline ends. CDR3 sequence (DNA): TGTGCCAGCAGCACATATGACACTGAAGCTTTCTTT. Translating it yields CASSTYDTEAFF.

V and J are TRBV10-3 and TRBJ2-7; weak D call: TRBD2 (7 bases). The V gene's germline CDR1 is ENHRY and CDR2 SYGVKD. The CDR3 loop spans 16 amino acids. Trimming left V 6 bases short and J 6 bases short, with 24 bases between. This CDR3 is CAISASGGGDSREQYF. DNA for the CDR3: TGTGCCATCAGCGCTTCTGGCGGGGGCGACTCCCGCGAGCAGTACTTC.

V gene TRBV15 combines with J gene TRBJ2-5; 7 nucleotides line up with TRBD2. Germline V gene sequence: CDR1 LNHNV, CDR2 YYDKDF (reference sequence). The CDR3 loop spans 14 amino acids. Trimming removed 9 bases from V and 2 bases from J; junction bases left unmatched: 9. The CDR3 loop is CATRPGGSQETQYF. In nucleotides, the CDR3 is TGTGCCACTCGTCCGGGGGGATCACAAGAGACCCAGTACTTC. Using reference TRBV15 and TRBJ2-5 for the parts outside the CDR3, the full variable domain is DAMVIQNPRYQVTQFGKPVTLSCSQTLNHNVMYWYQQKSSQAPKLLFHYYDKDFNNEADTPDNFQSRRPNTSFCFLDIRSPGLGDTAMYLCATRPGGSQETQYFGPGTRLLVL.

The V call is TRBV4-3, the J call TRBJ1-4; D is undetermined. V was cut by 8 bases and J by 2 bases, with 18 bases left in between. The CDR3 covers 16 residues. Germline-derived CDR1 and CDR2 are LGHNA and YSLEER. As DNA, the CDR3 is TGCGCCAGCGGAAAGCGGAGGGATCGCACTAATGAAAAACTGTTTTTT. Translated: CASGKRRDRTNEKLFF.

The chain uses TRBV2 and TRBJ1-5; D may be TRBD1 (5 bases). V was trimmed by 4 bases and J by 2 bases, leaving 12 bases between them. This CDR3 comprises 15 residues. Germline lookup yields CDR1 SNHLY and CDR2 FYNNEI. CDR3 in amino acids: CASSAGDGGNQPQHF. The DNA for the CDR3 is TGTGCCAGCAGTGCGGGGGATGGGGGCAATCAGCCCCAGCATTTT.

The V and J genes are TRBV10-3 and TRBJ2-1; D is perhaps TRBD2 (6 bases). CDR3 length: 17 amino acids. The ends were cut back, 5 bases at V and 4 bases at J, with 21 bases in the middle. Germline V lookup: CDR1 ENHRY, CDR2 SYGVKD. The CDR3, as DNA: TGTGCCATCAGTCCCCGGGATAGCGGTCATATATACAATGAGCAGTTCTTC. As protein: CAISPRDSGHIYNEQFF.

V gene TRBV2 combines with J gene TRBJ2-7, with D uncertain. The CDR3 sequence is 14 residues long. Trimming shortened V by 4 bases and J by 3 bases, and 13 bases separated the two germline ends. Germline CDR1 and CDR2: SNHLY and FYNNEI. CDR3 coding DNA: TGTGCCAGCAGTGGTCGAAACGGTCACTACGAGCAGTACTTC. Protein sequence: CASSGRNGHYEQYF.

The J gene is TRBJ1-4, the V gene TRBV2; possibly TRBD1 for D (6 bases). CDR3 size: 17 residues. From germline, CDR1 is SNHLY and CDR2 FYNNEI. With 5 bases removed from V and 7 bases from J, the gap between germline ends came to 23 bases. CDR3 region: CASSTPRVGAILEKLFF. The CDR3 DNA reads TGTGCCAGCAGTACCCCTCGGGTGGGGGCAATACTTGAAAAACTGTTTTTT.

The CDR3 region is CASSPGLTHNEQFF. CDR3 bases: TGTGCCAGCAGTCCGGGACTTACTCACAATGAGCAGTTCTTC. The chain employs TRBV2 and TRBJ2-1; weak D call: TRBD2 (6 bases). The germline CDR1 and CDR2 sequences are SNHLY and FYNNEI. The CDR3 is 14 residues long. Deletions cut 5 bases from V and 5 bases from J, with 13 bases between.

The J gene is TRBJ1-4, the V gene TRBV10-3; no reliable D call. Germline V lookup: CDR1 ENHRY, CDR2 SYGVKD. V lost 0 bases and J 8 bases, leaving 7 bases between the germline ends. This CDR3 has 13 amino acids. CDR3 loop: CAISESGNEKLFF. The CDR3 DNA reads as TGTGCCATCAGTGAGTCGGGCAACGAAAAACTGTTTTTT.

This clone was counted once. The rearrangement uses TRBV5-4 and TRBJ2-1; 7 bases agree with TRBD2. Germline V gene data show CDR1 as SGHNT and CDR2 as YYREEE (reference sequence). This CDR3 contains 17 residues. Losses at the gene ends were 0 bases for V and 1 base for J; bases not matched to a gene: 7. CDR3 amino acids: CASSLGRGGGSYNEQFF. CDR3 nucleotide sequence: TGTGCCAGCAGCTTGGGGAGGGGCGGGGGATCCTACAATGAGCAGTTCTTC.

The rearrangement joins TRBV19 to TRBJ2-3; 7 positions match TRBD1. CDR3 length equals 14 residues. Trimming at V came to 8 bases and at J to 2 bases, leaving 7 bases not matched to a gene. Per the germline V gene, CDR1 is LNHDA and CDR2 is SQIVND (reference sequence). In DNA, the CDR3 is TGTGCCAGTTCCACAGGGGCCCACACAGATACGCAGTATTTT. Translation gives CASSTGAHTDTQYF.

The genes are TRBV3-1 (or the pseudogene TRBV3-2) and TRBJ1-1; 8 nucleotides match TRBD1. This CDR3 has 15 amino acids. Germline CDR1 LGHDT, CDR2 YNNKEL (reference sequence). With V trimmed by 4 bases and J by 7 bases, 11 bases remained unmatched. The CDR3 sequence is CASSRTRGQAHEAFF. DNA for the CDR3: TGTGCCAGCAGCCGAACTAGGGGACAGGCCCATGAAGCTTTCTTT.

This sequence joins TRBV13 and TRBJ1-1; D gene unclear. V gave up 0 bases and J gave up 6 bases, with 8 bases separating them. The CDR3 has 13 residues. Germline lookup yields CDR1 PRHDT and CDR2 FYEKMQ (reference sequence). The CDR3 protein is CASSLGGGAEAFF. CDR3 nucleotides: TGTGCCAGCAGCTTAGGCGGCGGGGCTGAAGCTTTCTTT.

The chain links TRBV24-1 to TRBJ2-2; TRBD1 might be the D (6 bases). CDR3 length equals 17 residues. V lost 3 bases and J lost 0, with 13 bases in between. CDR1 KGHDR and CDR2 SFDVKD come from the germline V gene. The CDR3 spells CATSDPTGTTNTGELFF. The CDR3 region has the DNA TGTGCCACCAGTGATCCTACCGGGACAACGAACACCGGGGAGCTGTTTTTT.